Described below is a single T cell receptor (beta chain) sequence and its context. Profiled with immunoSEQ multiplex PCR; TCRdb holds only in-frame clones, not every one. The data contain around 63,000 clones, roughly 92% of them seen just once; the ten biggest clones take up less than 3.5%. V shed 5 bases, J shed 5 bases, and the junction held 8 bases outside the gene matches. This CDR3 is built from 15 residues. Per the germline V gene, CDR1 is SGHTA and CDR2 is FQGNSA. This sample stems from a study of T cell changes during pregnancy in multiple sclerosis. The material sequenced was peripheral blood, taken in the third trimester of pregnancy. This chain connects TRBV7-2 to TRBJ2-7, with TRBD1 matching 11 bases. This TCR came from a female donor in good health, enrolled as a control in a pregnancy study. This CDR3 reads CASSLGQGAGDEQYF. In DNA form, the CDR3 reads TGTGCCAGCAGCCTTGGACAGGGGGCTGGAGACGAGCAGTACTTC.